These 23 T cell receptor beta chains were all obtained from the same sample, sequenced in a study of read filtering for tumor transcriptome and immune sequencing (dated by TCRdb to 2020 to 2022). Sequencing was performed on an Illumina HiSeq 4000. The Immunoverse kit was used to build TCR libraries from 400 ng RNA, with molecular barcoded adaptors covering alpha/delta and beta/gamma chains. TCRdb reprocessed the public reads (quality trimming at Q25 with fastp, clone calling with MiXCR) and kept in-frame beta chains. Rows matching on CDR3 protein sequence are summarized as one entry with the most common DNA and genes. For this sample the table gives roughly 82,000 distinct CDR3 sequences, of which more than 9% were detected only once. The biggest ten clones account for about 15% of the sample. What was sequenced was a population of CD138-negative cells sorted from bone marrow. Per the publication, the cell subset or site label means: bone marrow mononuclear cells depleted of CD138+ plasma/myeloma cells by negative magnetic selection. These receptor sequences come from a donor at least 40 years old with multiple myeloma.

This clonotype showed up many times. The chain recombines TRBV5-1 with TRBJ2-3; TRBD1 matches at 10 bases. V trimming: 4 bases; J trimming: 5 bases; junction bases outside the gene matches: 10. CDR3 size: 16 residues. CDR1 and CDR2 (germline): SGHRS, YFSETQ. The CDR3 DNA follows: TGCGCCAGCAGCCCGCGACGGACAGGGGGGGAAGATACGCAGTATTTT. It is translated as CASSPRRTGGEDTQYF. Full variable domain (remainder filled in from reference TRBV5-1 and TRBJ2-3): KAGVTQTPRYLIKTRGQQVTLSCSPISGHRSVSWYQQTPGQGLQFLFEYFSETQRNKGNFPGRFSGRQFSNSRSEMNVSTLELGDSALYLCASSPRRTGGEDTQYFGPGTRLTVL.

The chain employs TRBV6-2 or TRBV6-3 and TRBJ1-5; tentative D call: TRBD1 (5 bases). Trimming removed 5 bases from V and 2 bases from J, with 22 bases in between. The CDR3 consists of 18 residues. CDR1 is MNHEY, CDR2 SVGEGT, per germline. This chain's CDR3 is CASSKRLHRQGGNQPQHF. CDR3 sequence (DNA): TGTGCCAGCAGTAAACGTCTCCACCGTCAGGGTGGCAATCAGCCCCAGCATTTT.

The sample holds a few counts of this clonotype. The rearrangement uses TRBV10-3 and TRBJ2-3; D ambiguous. The CDR3 sequence is 15 residues long. Germline lookup yields CDR1 ENHRY and CDR2 SYGVKD. With 0 bases removed from V and 1 base from J, the gap between germline ends came to 8 bases. CDR3 in DNA: TGTGCCATCAGTGAGTCAGTTTTGGGCACAGATACGCAGTATTTT. This gives the protein CAISESVLGTDTQYF.

This clonotype was seen many times. The gene calls are TRBV5-1 and TRBJ1-1; 9 bases line up with TRBD1. Trimming removed 6 bases from V and 1 base from J; junction bases left unmatched: 4. From germline, CDR1 is SGHRS and CDR2 YFSETQ. CDR3 size: 14 residues. CDR3 sequence: CASTVTGGNTEAFF. As DNA, the CDR3 is TGCGCCAGCACCGTGACAGGGGGGAACACTGAAGCTTTCTTT.

Ten or more counts support this clonotype. The chain carries TRBV10-3 and TRBJ2-6; D not certain. Trimming cost V 6 bases and J 4 bases, with 16 bases left between them. The CDR3 spans 16 residues. Germline loops: CDR1 ENHRY, CDR2 SYGVKD. The CDR3 loop reads CAIRAWTAAGANVLTF. The DNA for the CDR3 is TGTGCCATCAGAGCCTGGACGGCGGCCGGGGCCAACGTCCTGACTTTC.

This clonotype has at least ten counts. The chain uses TRBV19 and TRBJ2-3; D ambiguous. V lost 5 bases and J lost 1, with 13 bases in between. Germline V gene data show CDR1 as LNHDA and CDR2 as SQIVND (reference sequence). The CDR3 extends over 15 amino acids. The CDR3 DNA sequence: TGTGCCAGTAGTGCCCTTGGACCTGGCACAGATACGCAGTATTTT. Protein sequence: CASSALGPGTDTQYF.

There are many counts of this clonotype. The chain combines TRBV7-2 with TRBJ2-1; 11 positions agree with TRBD2. Germline V lookup: CDR1 SGHTA, CDR2 FQGNSA. CDR3 size: 16 residues. The V segment lost 1 base and the J segment 4 bases; nucleotides outside the gene matches: 3. The CDR3 sequence is CASSLEGTSGYNEQFF. The CDR3 DNA reads TGTGCCAGCAGCTTAGAAGGGACTAGCGGTTACAATGAGCAGTTCTTC.

With regard to this clonotype: This could be a read error, since a much larger clone is one nucleotide away. This chain connects TRBV19 to TRBJ1-4; 8 bases agree with TRBD1. Germline CDR1 and CDR2: LNHDA and SQIVND (reference sequence). The CDR3 has 15 amino acids. The DNA for the CDR3 is TGTGCCAGTAGTATAGGTGTCGACAGGGGAGGAAAACGGTTTTTT. Translated, it gives CASSIGVDRGGKRFF.

This clonotype was observed a few times. CDR3 sequence: CASSLVFGRPYGYTF. The CDR3 nucleotides read TGTGCCAGCAGCTTAGTTTTTGGCAGACCCTATGGCTACACCTTC. This chain connects TRBV7-2 to TRBJ1-2, with no clear D. The CDR3 runs to 15 residues. The germline CDR1 and CDR2 sequences are SGHTA and FQGNSA. V lost 1 base, J lost 4 bases, and 13 bases lay in between. The variable domain in full, completed from reference TRBV7-2 and TRBJ1-2, reads GAGVSQSPSNKVTEKGKDVELRCDPISGHTALYWYRQSLGQGLEFLIYFQGNSAPDKSGLPSDRFSAERTGGSVSTLTIQRTQQEDSAVYLCASSLVFGRPYGYTFGSGTRLTVV.

This clonotype was counted at least ten times. The chain couples TRBV28 to TRBJ2-4; D call uncertain. Germline CDR1 reads MDHEN; CDR2 reads SYDVKM. Trimming stripped 2 bases from V and 0 bases from J, with 5 bases between. CDR3 length: 14 residues. The CDR3: CASSLMLAKNIQYF. CDR3 DNA: TGTGCCAGCAGTTTAATGTTAGCCAAAAACATTCAGTACTTC.

This clonotype was counted many times. The rearrangement joins TRBV19 to TRBJ2-1; D unresolved. CDR3 length: 13 residues. V lost 4 bases to trimming and J lost 5 bases, with 9 bases between them. Germline V CDR1 and CDR2: LNHDA, SQIVND (reference sequence). CDR3 nucleotides: TGTGCCAGTAGTAGTGGACCTAACAATGAGCAGTTCTTC. This codes for CASSSGPNNEQFF.

A few counts support this clonotype. The V call is TRBV28, the J call TRBJ2-7; possibly TRBD1 or TRBD2 for D (5 bases each). Germline CDR1 reads MDHEN; CDR2 reads SYDVKM. The germline V and J ends were trimmed by 2 bases and 7 bases, with 21 bases remaining between them. CDR3 length: 16 residues. The CDR3 here is CASSLRDASPHREQYF. CDR3 coding DNA: TGTGCCAGCAGTTTAAGGGACGCCAGTCCTCATAGGGAGCAGTACTTC.

The table lists this clonotype with many counts. The chain carries TRBV5-6 and TRBJ2-1, with D perhaps TRBD1 (6 bases). Germline CDR1 reads SGHDT; CDR2 reads YYEEEE. The CDR3 loop spans 15 amino acids. Trimming removed 1 base from V and 6 bases from J, with 14 bases in between. CDR3 bases: TGTGCCAGCAGCTTGTACAGGGCTGGGCGCAATGAGCAGTTCTTC. As protein: CASSLYRAGRNEQFF.

Ten or more counts support this clonotype. This chain uses TRBV6-6 with TRBJ2-3; either TRBD1 or TRBD2 may fit D (5 bases each). Trimming shortened V by 5 bases and J by 5 bases, and 14 bases separated the two germline ends. The germline CDR1 and CDR2 sequences are MNHNY and SVGAGI (reference sequence). This CDR3 is 14 amino acids long. CDR3 sequence: CASSPRDRGDTQYF. The CDR3 bases are TGTGCCAGCAGTCCCCGGGACCGAGGAGATACGCAGTATTTT.

This clonotype appeared many times. The rearrangement uses TRBV6-1 and TRBJ2-1; 9 bases are shared with TRBD2. The germline gives CDR1 MNHNS, CDR2 SASEGT. With V trimmed by 5 bases and J by 7 bases, 12 bases remained unmatched. The CDR3 is 16 residues long. The CDR3 reads CASSFQLAGARNEQFF. The CDR3 coding sequence is TGTGCCAGCAGTTTCCAATTAGCGGGAGCTAGGAATGAGCAGTTCTTC.

This clonotype was detected a few times. The chain is built from TRBV4-1 and TRBJ1-5, with D uncertain. The CDR3 extends over 16 amino acids. Trimming took off 1 base at V and 1 base at J, with 11 bases between the two ends. Germline-derived CDR1 and CDR2 are MGHRA and YSYEKL. The CDR3 loop reads CASSQAWVGSNQPQHF. The CDR3 DNA sequence: TGCGCCAGCAGCCAAGCTTGGGTCGGAAGCAATCAGCCCCAGCATTTT.

This clonotype was counted many times. The rearrangement joins TRBV4-2 to TRBJ1-1; D may be TRBD1 (5 bases). The CDR3 is 15 residues long. Trimming pared 1 base from V and 1 base from J, leaving 10 bases between. The germline V gene encodes CDR1 LGHNA and CDR2 YNFKEQ. CDR3 bases: TGTGCCAGCAGCCAAGGACAGACGGAGAACACTGAAGCTTTCTTT. Translated, it gives CASSQGQTENTEAFF.

The V gene is TRBV11-3, the J gene TRBJ2-7; D perhaps matches TRBD1 (5 bases). This CDR3 has 15 amino acids. Germline loops: CDR1 SGHNT, CDR2 YENEEA. V shed 2 bases and J shed 0 bases, with 11 bases lying between them. CDR3 sequence reads: CASSLTQGISYEQYF. CDR3 in DNA: TGTGCCAGCAGCTTAACCCAGGGAATCTCCTACGAGCAGTACTTC. Supplemented by reference TRBV11-3 and TRBJ2-7, the full variable domain reads EAGVVQSPRYKIIEKKQPVAFWCNPISGHNTLYWYLQNLGQGPELLIRYENEEAVDDSQLPKDRFSAERLKGVDSTLKIQPAELGDSAVYLCASSLTQGISYEQYFGPGTRLTVT.

The chain uses TRBV2 and TRBJ1-1, with 8 bases lining up with TRBD1. The germline V gene has CDR1 SNHLY and CDR2 FYNNEI. J lost 3 bases, V lost 10 bases, and 16 bases had no gene match. This CDR3 region has 16 residues. This CDR3 is CATKPPPGQGDTEAFF. Written as DNA, the CDR3 is TGTGCCACCAAACCTCCCCCCGGACAGGGTGACACTGAAGCTTTCTTT. The variable domain in full, with the rest retrieved from reference TRBV2 and TRBJ1-1, is EPEVTQTPSHQVTQMGQEVILRCVPISNHLYFYWYRQILGQKVEFLVSFYNNEISEKSEIFDDQFSVERPDGSNFTLKIRSTKLEDSAMYFCATKPPPGQGDTEAFFGQGTRLTVV.

This clonotype is labeled as medium-sized (0.01 to 0.1%). This chain joins TRBV29-1 and TRBJ2-1; D is possibly TRBD2 (5 bases). Trimming stripped 5 bases from V and 5 bases from J, with 10 bases between. Germline V CDR1 and CDR2: SQVTM, ANQGSEA. This CDR3 is built from 12 residues. CDR3 in amino acids: CSVLGRNNEQFF. CDR3 DNA sequence: TGCAGCGTTTTAGGGAGAAACAATGAGCAGTTCTTC.

This clonotype was seen many times. This sequence joins TRBV24-1 and TRBJ2-7; TRBD2 agrees at 8 bases. V shed 3 bases, J shed 0 bases, and the junction held 3 bases outside the gene matches. The germline CDR1 and CDR2 sequences are KGHDR and SFDVKD. CDR3 size: 15 residues. CDR3 in DNA: TGTGCCACCAGTGATCAAACTAGCGGCTCCTACGAGCAGTACTTC. Its protein product is CATSDQTSGSYEQYF.

This rearrangement joins TRBV28 to TRBJ1-1; D gene ambiguous. This CDR3 region has 14 residues. V was pared by 2 bases and J by 0 bases, with 7 bases between. CDR1 and CDR2 (germline): MDHEN, SYDVKM. CDR3 DNA sequence: TGTGCCAGCAGTTTACAGGCTATGAACACTGAAGCTTTCTTT. This translates into CASSLQAMNTEAFF. Combining the CDR3 with reference TRBV28 and TRBJ1-1 gives the whole variable domain DVKVTQSSRYLVKRTGEKVFLECVQDMDHENMFWYRQDPGLGLRLIYFSYDVKMKEKGDIPEGYSVSREKKERFSLILESASTNQTSMYLCASSLQAMNTEAFFGQGTRLTVV.

A remark on this clonotype: One base away lies a much larger clone, so this may be a sequencing read error. This sequence joins TRBV6-2 or TRBV6-3 and TRBJ2-1, with no clear D. Trimming took 0 bases from V and 15 from J, leaving 15 bases between them. Germline CDR1 and CDR2: MNHEY and SVGEGT. This CDR3 contains 13 residues. CDR3 in amino acids: CASSYSPMDPPFF. The CDR3 region has the DNA TGTGCCAGCAGTTACTCGCCGATGGACCCCCCGTTCTTC.